This TCR beta chain emerged from a study of cytomegalovirus exposure and HLA in healthy donors. PCR amplification relied on 60 Vbeta primers (plus 13 Jbeta primers). Only in-frame clones appear in the TCRdb table, and some are missing; sequencing was by immunoSEQ multiplex PCR. The sample shows about 180,000 clones, around 80% of them seen only once. This CDR3 spans 15 amino acids. In germline, CDR1 is LGHNA, CDR2 YNFKEQ. V was pared by 0 bases and J by 4 bases, with 5 bases of the junction left unmatched. The source is a girl aged 2 to 10 in good health and CMV-seropositive. Sequencing input: PBMCs. The rearrangement joins TRBV4-2 to TRBJ1-2; 7 nucleotides match TRBD1. The CDR3 sequence is CASSQDSGQRYGYTF. The DNA of the CDR3 is TGTGCCAGCAGCCAAGATTCGGGACAGCGCTATGGCTACACCTTC.